This is a list of T cell receptor beta chains from one sample in a study of T cell changes during pregnancy in multiple sclerosis. Clones were read by immunoSEQ multiplex PCR, and TCRdb kept only the in-frame ones, dropping some. The sample records about 50,000 clones, about 93% being singletons. The material sequenced was CD4+ T cells from peripheral blood mononuclear cells, taken in the second trimester of pregnancy. The receptor source for this set is a female donor with multiple sclerosis, enrolled in a pregnancy study. The CDR3 runs from the conserved cysteine through the conserved F or W. Size is omitted from some rows. Given values are once, few, many or a class for expanded clones.

v_gene	j_gene	abundance	CDR3aa
TRBV5-8	TRBJ1-3	-	CASSFGDPIGNTIYF
TRBV10-3	TRBJ2-7	-	CAISEWTGPGEQYF
TRBV5-1	TRBJ1-3	-	CASSLEGAQGNTIYF
TRBV11-2	TRBJ2-1	-	CASIQGWLAGNEQFF
TRBV9	TRBJ1-2	few	CASSVVRDGYTF
TRBV30	TRBJ2-7	-	CAWSVRASQQYF
TRBV5-4	TRBJ2-3	-	CASTSRGSTDTQYF
TRBV5-1	TRBJ2-1	-	CASSDTSGGAREQFF
TRBV29-1	TRBJ2-7	-	CSVDPRGAHEQYF
TRBV23-1	TRBJ1-6	-	CASSRASIVPSYNSPLHF
TRBV2	TRBJ2-6	-	CASRTGFSGANVLTF
TRBV9	TRBJ1-1	few	CASSVVGPNTEAFF
TRBV7-2	TRBJ1-2	-	CASSPRQGNEGYTF
TRBV5-1	TRBJ2-3	-	CASRLLSGATDTQYF
TRBV6-4	TRBJ2-3	-	CASSDSSTSGGPTDTQYF
TRBV4-2	TRBJ1-5	few	CASSQQGGQPQHF
TRBV5-6	TRBJ2-3	-	CASSWGLAGADTQYF
TRBV5-1	TRBJ2-7	-	CASSLGQDSYEQYF
TRBV4-2	TRBJ2-1	-	CASSRLTSGGASDEQFF
TRBV18	TRBJ1-1	-	CASSELGVNTEAFF
TRBV11-3	TRBJ2-3	-	CASSSPRGGSPDTQYF
TRBV5-8	TRBJ1-5	-	CASSPGRSPNQPQHF
TRBV11-2	TRBJ1-1	-	CASSLGHRGRDGTEAFF
TRBV6-1	TRBJ1-1	-	CASSVTGNTEAFF
TRBV5-4	TRBJ1-4	-	CASSLGGLQGEKLFF
TRBV6-6	TRBJ1-1	-	CAGKGGENTEAFF
TRBV6-1	TRBJ1-2	-	CASSQTGHHGYTF
TRBV7-9	TRBJ2-4	-	CASSYVGQGDKNIQYF
TRBV7-3	TRBJ2-3	-	CASSPSGLVTDTQYF
TRBV6-1	TRBJ1-4	once	CASSEAGGATNEKLFF
TRBV5-6	TRBJ2-7	-	CASSLAQSSYEQYF
TRBV7-8	TRBJ2-2	-	CASSLVQGAGELFF
TRBV6-6	TRBJ1-2	once	CASSPQGQNYGYTF
TRBV10-1	TRBJ2-5	-	CASSESRLRDQETQYF
TRBV7-9	TRBJ1-1	-	CASTIRQGGNTEAFF
TRBV5-8	TRBJ2-3	-	CASPYTFGTDTQYF
TRBV6-1	TRBJ2-7	-	CASSEQLAGAIGYEQYF
TRBV21-1	TRBJ1-4	-	CASLPATNEKLFF
TRBV11-3	TRBJ2-3	once	CASSLWTSGKDTQYF
TRBV7-2	TRBJ1-2	-	CASSLESALRRGYTF
TRBV7-6	TRBJ2-3	-	CASSLDGGTDTQYF
TRBV7-2	TRBJ1-5	-	CASSSIRGGSFNQPQHF
TRBV9	TRBJ2-5	-	CASSVGTSGGEETQYF
TRBV2	TRBJ1-2	-	CASSDPLSYGYTF
TRBV15	TRBJ2-5	-	CATSRGGTGSQETQYF
TRBV5-1	TRBJ1-2	-	CASSLTPTREGGYTF
TRBV29-1	TRBJ2-1	-	CSTELMAGARNEQFF
TRBV15	TRBJ1-6	-	CATSRDPRGGNSPLHF
TRBV6-5	TRBJ1-2	-	CASSYGRTNYGYTF
TRBV10-3	TRBJ2-7	-	CANRAGGYNEQYF
TRBV5-8	TRBJ1-2	-	CASSLGGVGYGYTF
TRBV29-1	TRBJ1-1	few	CSVGQTVEAFF
TRBV7-9	TRBJ2-1	-	CASSLGGGYSYNEQFF
TRBV6-5	TRBJ1-1	medium-sized	CASRTGRLDTEAFF
TRBV6-5	TRBJ1-6	once	CASWDSSYNSPLHF